This note documents a single TCR beta chain sequence. Antigen: not known. The sample is drawn from a study of monozygotic twins with inflammatory bowel disease. In germline, CDR1 is SQVTM, CDR2 ANQGSEA. CDR3 length: 16 residues. Reprocessing the 5' RACE reads, TCRdb reports a single entry for every CDR3 protein and omits DNA. This sample's table has approximately 200,000 distinct CDR3 sequences. Study-level points and caveats: Healthy co-twins had higher TCRbeta inverse Simpson diversity than their IBD twins. Versus healthy twins, IBD patients showed fewer clonotypes shared with others, especially with disease activity.

Sequencing was carried out using blood. The sequence derives from a human donor with ulcerative colitis or Crohn's disease, or a healthy co-twin of an affected twin (not recorded which). The chain employs TRBV29-1 and TRBJ2-3; TCRdb outputs TRBD1, but without DNA this stays unchecked. CDR3 region: CSVLGFGGQLTDTQYF.